These 27 T cell receptor beta chains share one sample of origin, sequenced in a study of T cells after yellow fever vaccination. From the 5' RACE reads, TCRdb called clonotypes with MiXCR, one entry per CDR3 protein. Of about 330,000 distinct CDR3 sequences detected, 8.1% appear once; the ten largest clones hold about 16%. This specimen was PBMCs, taken approximately 47 days after the first yellow fever vaccination. These receptors originate from a man younger than 35 who received the YFV17D yellow fever vaccine.

A few counts support this clonotype. The chain links TRBV15 to TRBJ1-2; D gene uncertain. Germline-derived CDR1 and CDR2 are LNHNV and YYDKDF (reference sequence). V lost 2 bases, J lost 3 bases, and 10 bases lay in between. The CDR3 extends over 14 amino acids. CDR3 sequence reads: CATSRYLEDYGYTF. The CDR3 DNA is TGTGCCACCAGCAGATATCTCGAAGACTATGGCTACACCTTC.

This clonotype has a handful of counts. The chain combines TRBV9 with TRBJ2-3; TRBD2 matches at 8 bases. Germline trimming cut 3 bases from V and 6 bases from J; bases unmatched to any gene: 9. The germline gives CDR1 SGDLS, CDR2 YYNGEE. CDR3 length: 15 amino acids. CDR3 amino acids: CASSGGRGAMDTQYF. As DNA, the CDR3 is TGTGCCAGCAGCGGGGGGCGGGGGGCCATGGATACGCAGTATTTT.

The J gene is TRBJ2-6, the V gene TRBV7-6, with D unclear. The germline CDR1 and CDR2 sequences are SGHVS and FNYEAQ. The CDR3 length is 16 residues. Trimming left V 4 bases short and J 3 bases short, with 13 bases between. CDR3 DNA: TGTGCCAGCAGCTCCCAAGGTTGGGTTGGGGCCAACGTCCTGACTTTC. Protein: CASSSQGWVGANVLTF.

A word on this clonotype: Germline and junction disagree at one end, which may indicate a read error. The chain has TRBV19 and TRBJ1-5, with unresolved D. The CDR3 contains 15 residues. Germline loops: CDR1 LNHDA, CDR2 SQIVND (reference sequence). The chain's CDR3 is CATQVDPVGNQPRHF. CDR3 nucleotide sequence: TGTGCCACCCAGGTGGACCCGGTCGGCAATCAGCCCCGGCATTTT. The full variable domain, completed using reference TRBV19 and TRBJ1-5, is DGGITQSPKYLFRKEGQNVTLSCEQNLNHDAMYWYRQDPGQGLRLIYYSQIVNDFQKGDIAEGYSVSREKKESFPLTVTSAQKNPTAFYLCATQVDPVGNQPRHFGDGTRLSIL.

In regard to this clonotype: At one end the junction does not follow the germline gene, possibly because of a read error. V gene TRBV7-7 combines with J gene TRBJ2-1; D is ambiguous. Germline V gene lookup returns CDR1 SSHAT and CDR2 FNYEAQ (reference sequence). The CDR3 is 13 residues long. This CDR3 is CASSLMGFGEQFF. In DNA form, the CDR3 reads TGTGCTAGCAGCTTAATGGGGTTCGGTGAGCAGTTCTTC.

This clonotype was seen more than once but under ten times. The rearrangement links TRBV6-5 to TRBJ1-2; 7 positions match TRBD1. The CDR3 has 16 residues. Germline V gives CDR1 MNHEY, CDR2 SVGAGI. Trimming removed 2 bases from V and 4 bases from J; junction bases left unmatched: 10. CDR3 sequence reads: CASSYAKNRGIYGYTF. The CDR3 bases are TGTGCCAGCAGTTACGCGAAGAACAGGGGAATCTATGGCTACACCTTC.

This clonotype was seen only a few times. The J gene is TRBJ2-7, the V gene TRBV20-1; 9 bases fit TRBD1. Germline values: CDR1 DFQATT, CDR2 SNEGSKA (reference sequence). V dropped 5 bases and J dropped 3; count of bases not matched to a gene: 2. CDR3 length equals 12 residues. CDR3 sequence: CSAPGQGYEQYV. CDR3 DNA: TGCAGTGCTCCGGGACAGGGCTACGAGCAGTACGTC.

This clonotype was seen a handful of times. V is TRBV19 and J is TRBJ1-5, with TRBD1 matching 7 bases. CDR3 size: 16 residues. Germline lookup yields CDR1 LNHDA and CDR2 SQIVND (reference sequence). With V trimmed by 5 bases and J by 6 bases, 13 bases remained unmatched. The CDR3 coding sequence is TGTGCCAGTAGTGATCAAGGGGTACAGGGGCGTCAGCCCCAGCATTTT. Residues: CASSDQGVQGRQPQHF.

A few counts support this clonotype. The chain combines TRBV7-9 with TRBJ1-1; the match to TRBD1 covers 9 bases. Germline V gene lookup returns CDR1 SEHNR and CDR2 FQNEAQ (reference sequence). V lost 7 bases to trimming and J lost 4 bases; unmatched junction nucleotides: 7. CDR3 length equals 14 residues. The chain's CDR3 is CASNRQGGVTEAFF. The CDR3 coding sequence is TGTGCCAGCAACCGACAGGGGGGAGTCACTGAAGCTTTCTTT.

V and J are TRBV14 and TRBJ1-1; a possible D gene is TRBD1 (5 bases). Germline values: CDR1 SGHDN, CDR2 FVKESK. The V end was cut by 4 bases, the J end by 6 bases, with 21 bases between. The CDR3 runs to 16 residues. The CDR3 bases are TGTGCCAGCAGCCTGATTACAGGACATAAAAGGGCTGAAGCTTTCTTT. Translating gives CASSLITGHKRAEAFF.

Only a few counts were recorded for this clonotype. This chain connects TRBV5-1 to TRBJ2-2; D might be TRBD1 (5 bases). Germline CDR1 SGHRS, CDR2 YFSETQ. The CDR3 spans 15 residues. Trimming left V 1 base short and J 1 base short, with 8 bases between. The CDR3 DNA reads TGCGCCAGCAGCTTGAGGGGTATGAACACCGGGGAGCTGTTTTTT. This sequence encodes CASSLRGMNTGELFF.

In its sample, this clonotype was seen a few times. The genes are TRBV6-5 and TRBJ2-5; 9 positions match TRBD1. Germline V gives CDR1 MNHEY, CDR2 SVGAGI. Trimming cost V 6 bases and J 6 bases; bases outside gene matches: 2. This CDR3 is built from 12 residues. CDR3 bases: TGTGCCAGCAGGGACAGGGGCAAGACCCAGTACTTC. Translated, it gives CASRDRGKTQYF.

This clonotype has ten or more counts. V gene TRBV7-2 combines with J gene TRBJ1-1; maybe TRBD1 (6 bases). This CDR3 is built from 12 residues. V dropped 6 bases and J dropped 9 bases, with 14 bases sitting between them. The germline V gene has CDR1 SGHTA and CDR2 FQGNSA. In nucleotides, the CDR3 is TGTGCCAGCAGAGACAGGCCCCTTAAAGCTTTCTTT. It is translated as CASRDRPLKAFF.

This clonotype was seen a handful of times. This sequence joins TRBV10-2 and TRBJ1-2; TRBD1 might be the D (5 bases). The CDR3 runs 14 residues. Per germline, CDR1 WSHSY and CDR2 SAAADI. V lost 5 bases and J lost 4, with 14 bases in between. CDR3 sequence: CASSPPDSAYGYTF. The CDR3 DNA is TGCGCCAGCAGTCCCCCTGACAGCGCCTATGGCTACACCTTC.

The J gene is TRBJ2-2, the V gene TRBV4-1; 7 bases are shared with TRBD1. Germline V lookup: CDR1 MGHRA, CDR2 YSYEKL. J lost 6 bases, V lost 3 bases, and 10 bases had no gene match. The CDR3 loop spans 16 amino acids. The CDR3 loop is CASSHRAGGIAGELFF. CDR3 DNA sequence: TGCGCCAGCAGCCACCGGGCAGGGGGTATAGCCGGGGAGCTGTTTTTT.

This clonotype occurred a few times. This rearrangement joins TRBV24-1 to TRBJ2-2; D not certain. This CDR3 has 11 residues. Germline CDR1 KGHDR, CDR2 SFDVKD. V was cut by 9 bases and J by 0 bases, with 1 base left in between. As DNA, the CDR3 is TGTGCCACCGCGAACACCGGGGAGCTGTTTTTT. Translated, it gives CATANTGELFF.

This rearrangement joins TRBV11-2 to TRBJ1-2; the match to TRBD1 covers 7 bases. With V trimmed by 5 bases and J by 4 bases, 10 bases remained unmatched. This CDR3 comprises 15 residues. CDR1 and CDR2 (germline): SGHAT, FQNNGV. The CDR3 spells CASSTPRDSFYGYTF. DNA for the CDR3: TGTGCCAGCAGCACGCCCCGGGACAGCTTCTATGGCTACACCTTC.

This clonotype was counted a few times. This chain links TRBV2 with TRBJ2-2; 7 bases align to TRBD2. Trimming cost V 4 bases and J 1 base; bases outside gene matches: 3. CDR3 length: 15 amino acids. Germline lookup yields CDR1 SNHLY and CDR2 FYNNEI. CDR3 protein: CASSVSSGNTGELFF. The CDR3 DNA follows: TGTGCCAGCAGTGTCTCTAGCGGGAACACCGGGGAGCTGTTTTTT.

This clonotype was seen repeatedly, ten times or more. The chain combines TRBV7-3 with TRBJ2-1; 7 nucleotides agree with TRBD2. J was trimmed by 8 bases and V by 2 bases; bases with no gene match: 0. There are 12 residues in the CDR3. Germline CDR1 is SGHTA and CDR2 is FQGTGA. The CDR3 region is CASSLGGDEQFF. For the CDR3, the DNA is TGTGCCAGCAGCTTAGGGGGGGATGAGCAGTTCTTC.

This clonotype appeared a few times. The chain employs TRBV14 and TRBJ2-5, with 9 positions matching TRBD2. Germline V CDR1 and CDR2: SGHDN, FVKESK. This CDR3 spans 20 amino acids. Losses at the gene ends were 3 bases for V and 2 bases for J; bases not matched to a gene: 19. CDR3 residues: CASSHPYQLRLAGIQETQYF. As DNA, the CDR3 is TGTGCCAGCAGCCATCCTTACCAACTCCGGCTAGCGGGGATTCAAGAGACCCAGTACTTC.

This clonotype was counted between two and nine times. V usage is TRBV18 and J usage is TRBJ2-1, with D perhaps matching TRBD2 (5 bases). Germline V lookup: CDR1 KGHSH, CDR2 LQKENI. Trimming shortened V by 2 bases and J by 4 bases, and 12 bases separated the two germline ends. The CDR3 totals 15 residues. Written as DNA, the CDR3 is TGTGCCAGCTCACCATCCGAGACTACATACAATGAGCAGTTCTTC. Protein sequence: CASSPSETTYNEQFF.

The chain is built from TRBV7-8 and TRBJ1-4; TRBD1 matches 10 bases. The CDR3 covers 15 residues. Germline CDR1 SGHVS, CDR2 FQNEAQ. Losses at the gene ends were 5 bases for V and 8 bases for J; bases not matched to a gene: 8. The DNA of the CDR3 is TGTGCCAGCAGCGACTCGACAGGGGGCAAAGAAAAACTGTTTTTT. Translated: CASSDSTGGKEKLFF.

This clonotype was detected a few times. CDR3 sequence: CASSHLNSPLHF. The CDR3 bases are TGCGCCAGCAGCCACTTAAATTCACCCCTCCACTTT. The V gene is TRBV4-1, the J gene TRBJ1-6; D ambiguous. CDR3 size: 12 residues. The ends were cut back, 3 bases at V and 7 bases at J, with 4 bases in the middle. Germline values: CDR1 MGHRA, CDR2 YSYEKL.

J is TRBJ2-5 and V is TRBV11-2, with TRBD2 identical over 11 bases. Trimming removed 3 bases from V and 1 base from J; junction bases left unmatched: 10. The CDR3 sequence is 18 residues long. CDR1 SGHAT and CDR2 FQNNGV come from the germline V gene. This CDR3 reads CASSFSLLAGGFQETQYF. CDR3 DNA sequence: TGTGCCAGCAGCTTTTCTCTTCTAGCGGGGGGATTCCAAGAGACCCAGTACTTC.

The sample holds a few counts of this clonotype. The rearrangement joins TRBV11-1 to TRBJ2-7; D may be TRBD2 (5 bases). With 3 bases removed from V and 5 bases from J, the gap between germline ends came to 26 bases. Germline V gene sequence: CDR1 SGHAT, CDR2 FQDESV (reference sequence). There are 18 residues in the CDR3. For the CDR3, the DNA is TGTGCCAGCAGCTTGAGCCGCTATTCGGGAAAAAGGAGGAACGAGCAGTACTTC. This gives the protein CASSLSRYSGKRRNEQYF.

The chain couples TRBV5-1 to TRBJ2-3; D is unclear. CDR3 length: 14 residues. CDR1 SGHRS and CDR2 YFSETQ come from the germline V gene. The V and J ends lost 2 bases and 4 bases respectively, with 11 bases between them. Here the CDR3 reads CASSFRPDPDTQYF. In nucleotides, the CDR3 is TGCGCCAGCAGCTTTCGCCCGGACCCAGATACGCAGTATTTT. Variable domain in full (rest from reference TRBV5-1 and TRBJ2-3): KAGVTQTPRYLIKTRGQQVTLSCSPISGHRSVSWYQQTPGQGLQFLFEYFSETQRNKGNFPGRFSGRQFSNSRSEMNVSTLELGDSALYLCASSFRPDPDTQYFGPGTRLTVL.

This chain connects TRBV7-8 to TRBJ1-5; no firm D call. Trimming removed 5 bases from V and 1 base from J, with 12 bases in between. The V gene's germline CDR1 is SGHVS and CDR2 FQNEAQ. The CDR3 runs to 15 residues. The CDR3 spells CASSRNRPSNQPQHF. For the CDR3, the DNA is TGTGCCAGCAGCAGAAATCGGCCGAGCAATCAGCCCCAGCATTTT. Supplemented by reference TRBV7-8 and TRBJ1-5, the full variable domain reads GAGVSQSPRYKVAKRGQDVALRCDPISGHVSLFWYQQALGQGPEFLTYFQNEAQLDKSGLPSDRFFAERPEGSVSTLKIQRTQQEDSAVYLCASSRNRPSNQPQHFGDGTRLSIL.